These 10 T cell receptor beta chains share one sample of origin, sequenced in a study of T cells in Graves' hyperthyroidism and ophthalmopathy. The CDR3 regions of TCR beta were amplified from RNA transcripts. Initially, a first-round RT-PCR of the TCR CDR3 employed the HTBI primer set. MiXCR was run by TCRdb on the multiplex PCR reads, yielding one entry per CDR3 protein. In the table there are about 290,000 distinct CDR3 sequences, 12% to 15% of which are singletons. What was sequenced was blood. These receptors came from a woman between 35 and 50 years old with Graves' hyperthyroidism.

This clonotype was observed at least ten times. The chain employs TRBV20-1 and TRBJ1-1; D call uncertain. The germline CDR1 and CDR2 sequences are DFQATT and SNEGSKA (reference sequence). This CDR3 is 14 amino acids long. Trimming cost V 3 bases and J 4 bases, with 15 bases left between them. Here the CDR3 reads CSASRHGGSTEAFF. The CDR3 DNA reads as TGCAGTGCTAGCAGGCATGGAGGGAGCACTGAAGCTTTCTTT.

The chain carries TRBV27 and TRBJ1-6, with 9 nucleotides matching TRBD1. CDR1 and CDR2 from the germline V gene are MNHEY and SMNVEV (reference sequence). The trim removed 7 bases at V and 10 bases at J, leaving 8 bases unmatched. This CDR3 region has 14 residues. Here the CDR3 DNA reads TGTGCCAGCAAGGGGACAGGGTTAACATCACCCCTCCACTTT. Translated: CASKGTGLTSPLHF.

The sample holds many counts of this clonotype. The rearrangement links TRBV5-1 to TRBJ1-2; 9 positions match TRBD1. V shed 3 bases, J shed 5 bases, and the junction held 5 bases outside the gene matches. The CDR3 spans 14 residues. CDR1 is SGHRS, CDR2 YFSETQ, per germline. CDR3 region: CASSSTGTGYGYTF. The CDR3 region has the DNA TGCGCCAGCAGCTCAACCGGGACAGGGTATGGCTACACCTTC.

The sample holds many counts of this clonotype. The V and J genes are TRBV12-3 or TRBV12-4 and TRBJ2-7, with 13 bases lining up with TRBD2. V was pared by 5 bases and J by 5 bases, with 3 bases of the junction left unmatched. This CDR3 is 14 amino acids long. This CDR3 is CASSPGLAGDEQYF. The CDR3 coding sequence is TGTGCCAGCAGTCCCGGACTAGCGGGAGACGAGCAGTACTTC.

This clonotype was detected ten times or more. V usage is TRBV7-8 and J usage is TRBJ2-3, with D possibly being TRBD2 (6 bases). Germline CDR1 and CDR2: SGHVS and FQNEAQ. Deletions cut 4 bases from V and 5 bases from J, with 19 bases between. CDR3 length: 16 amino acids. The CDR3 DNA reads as TGTGCCAGCAGCTCACCCGCCGGGGGAGCGGGAGATACGCAGTATTTT. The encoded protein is CASSSPAGGAGDTQYF.

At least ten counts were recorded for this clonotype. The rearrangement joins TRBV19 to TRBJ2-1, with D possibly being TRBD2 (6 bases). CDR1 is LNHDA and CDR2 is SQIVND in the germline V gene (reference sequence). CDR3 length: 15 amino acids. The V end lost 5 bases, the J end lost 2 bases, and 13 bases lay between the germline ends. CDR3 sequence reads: CASSVGTRPYNEQFF. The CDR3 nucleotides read TGTGCCAGTAGTGTCGGGACTCGCCCCTACAATGAGCAGTTCTTC.

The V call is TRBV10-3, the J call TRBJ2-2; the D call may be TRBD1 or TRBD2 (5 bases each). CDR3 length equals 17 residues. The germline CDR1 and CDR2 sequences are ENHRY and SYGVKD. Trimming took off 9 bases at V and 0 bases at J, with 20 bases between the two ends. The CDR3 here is CAINRSGRGTNTGELFF. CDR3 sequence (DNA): TGTGCCATAAACCGCTCGGGACGTGGGACGAACACCGGGGAGCTGTTTTTT.

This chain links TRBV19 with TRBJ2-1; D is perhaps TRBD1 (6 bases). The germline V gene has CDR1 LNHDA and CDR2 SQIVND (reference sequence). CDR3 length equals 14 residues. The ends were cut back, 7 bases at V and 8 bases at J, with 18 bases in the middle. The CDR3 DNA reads TGTGCCAGTACCCCAGGGGTCCTCGCGGATGAGCAGTTCTTC. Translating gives CASTPGVLADEQFF.

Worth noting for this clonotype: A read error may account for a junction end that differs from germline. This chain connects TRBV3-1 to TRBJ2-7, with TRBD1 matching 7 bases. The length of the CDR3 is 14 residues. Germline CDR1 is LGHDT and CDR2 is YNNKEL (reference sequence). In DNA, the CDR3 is TGTGCCAGCAGCCGGGCCAGGGGGTCCTTCGAGCAGTACTTC. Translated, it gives CASSRARGSFEQYF.

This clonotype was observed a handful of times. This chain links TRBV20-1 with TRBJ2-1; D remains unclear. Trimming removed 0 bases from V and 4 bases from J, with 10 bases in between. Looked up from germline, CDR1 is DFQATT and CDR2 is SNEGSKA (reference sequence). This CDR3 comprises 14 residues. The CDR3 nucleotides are TGCAGTGCTAGAGACAGAACTTTTTACAATGAGCAGTTCTTC. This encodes CSARDRTFYNEQFF.